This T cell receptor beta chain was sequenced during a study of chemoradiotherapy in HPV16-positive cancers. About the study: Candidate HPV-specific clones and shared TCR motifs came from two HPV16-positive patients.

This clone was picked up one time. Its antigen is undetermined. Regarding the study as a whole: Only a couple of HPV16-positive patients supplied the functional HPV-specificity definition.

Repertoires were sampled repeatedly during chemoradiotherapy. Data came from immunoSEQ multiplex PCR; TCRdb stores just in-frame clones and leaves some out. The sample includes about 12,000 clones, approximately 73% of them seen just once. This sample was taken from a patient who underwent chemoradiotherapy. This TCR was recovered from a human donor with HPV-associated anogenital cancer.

CDR3 residues: CASSSSGQGETQYF. CDR3 in DNA: TGTGCCAGCTCGAGCTCAGGACAGGGGGAGACCCAGTACTTC. J is TRBJ2-5 and V is TRBV18; 9 nucleotides line up with TRBD1. V lost 6 bases, J lost 5 bases, and 7 bases stayed unmatched. This CDR3 region has 14 residues. The germline V gene encodes CDR1 KGHSH and CDR2 LQKENI. Full variable domain (outside the CDR3, taken from reference TRBV18 and TRBJ2-5): NAGVMQNPRHLVRRRGQEARLRCSPMKGHSHVYWYRQLPEEGLKFMVYLQKENIIDESGMPKERFSAEFPKEGPSILRIQQVVRGDSAAYFCASSSSGQGETQYFGPGTRLLVL.